The T cell receptor beta chain described here comes from a study of control samples from healthy donors and cancer patients. Germline V gene lookup returns CDR1 MNHEY and CDR2 SVGAGI. The V segment lost 8 bases and the J segment 2 bases; nucleotides outside the gene matches: 10. This CDR3 region has 15 residues. Sequenced by immunoSEQ multiplex PCR; TCRdb stores in-frame clones only, minus some. Of 75,000 to 100,000 clones listed, around 82% are singletons. The clonotype comes from a man aged 60 to 69 in good health. Source material: blood. This sequence joins TRBV6-5 and TRBJ2-5; 8 nucleotides align to TRBD2. The CDR3 nucleotides read TGTGCCAGCGGAAGGGCACTAGCGGCTCAAGAGACCCAGTACTTC. It codes for CASGRALAAQETQYF.